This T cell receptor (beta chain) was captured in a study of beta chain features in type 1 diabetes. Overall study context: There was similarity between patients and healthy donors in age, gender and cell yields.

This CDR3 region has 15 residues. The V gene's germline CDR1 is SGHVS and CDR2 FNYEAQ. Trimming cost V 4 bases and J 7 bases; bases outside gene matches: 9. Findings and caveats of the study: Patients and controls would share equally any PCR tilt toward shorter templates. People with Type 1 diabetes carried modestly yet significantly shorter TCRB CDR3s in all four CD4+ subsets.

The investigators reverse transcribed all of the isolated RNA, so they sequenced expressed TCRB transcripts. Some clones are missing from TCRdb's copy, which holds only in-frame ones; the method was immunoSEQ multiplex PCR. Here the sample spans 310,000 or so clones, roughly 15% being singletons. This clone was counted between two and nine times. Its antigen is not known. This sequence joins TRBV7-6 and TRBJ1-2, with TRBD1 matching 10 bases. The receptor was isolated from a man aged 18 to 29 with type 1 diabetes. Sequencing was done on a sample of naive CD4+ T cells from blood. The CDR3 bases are TGTGCCAGCAGCTCCCGGGACAGGGGCCTCCGTGGCTACACCTTC. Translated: CASSSRDRGLRGYTF.